This entry is about one T cell receptor (beta chain). The clone's antigen remains unknown. Per-nucleotide qualities are absent, and no much larger clonotype sits a single base away. V lost 8 bases and J lost 7 bases, and the count of bases not matched to a germline gene is 8. CDR1 and CDR2 are drawn from the germline V gene: MNHNS, SASEGT. Including cysteine and phenylalanine, the CDR3 has 13 amino acids. Only the CDR3 part of the read is kept: 39 bases, read in frame from the first base. Using the deep immunoSEQ assay, TCR CDR3 regions were amplified from genomic DNA by multiplex PCR. Genomic DNA extracted from each cell subset was distributed evenly over all wells of several immunoSEQ 96-well plates, and each plate served as one replicate. For sorted subsets, roughly 0.2 ug genomic DNA, equal to tens of thousands of T cell genomes, was loaded into each replicate PCR. Purified libraries were quantified with a Qubit 3.0 fluorometer, sized on a Bioanalyzer 2100, and re-quantified with the KAPA Library Quantification kit. A separate single-read 150-cycle Illumina NextSeq 550 flow cell was used to sequence each immunoSEQ 96-well plate. Per the source publication's procedure: Because only junctional sequences without quality scores were contained in the immunoSEQ output, filtering matching that applied to full-length reads could not be performed. Sequences were annotated with PyIR, a Python wrapper for IgBLAST v1.9, and V/J genes and CDR3 were assigned using IMGT germline references. Reads with weak V/J assignments (E-value above 1e-6), missing CDR3, stop codons, out-of-frame junctions, or ambiguous translated residues were removed. V3J clonotypes were defined by identical inferred V gene, J gene, and CDR3 amino acid sequence. Percentage overlap between repertoires was calculated by dividing the number of shared unique clonotypes by the size of the smaller repertoire. Repertoire richness was assessed with RTK rarefaction, the Chao1 estimator, and Recon v2.1 estimates of unobserved clonotypes. Generation probabilities for all TCRbeta clonotypes obtained by the gDNA method from a few donors were computed using OLGA. Held by TCRdb, this immuneACCESS table contains in-frame sequences only and omits some clones. Under half of the omission traces to an unresolved V gene where checked; the cause of the rest is unknown. V and J calls and clone size come straight from that table; D and trimming were deduced from the DNA. This sample gives some 1.4 million clones in total; roughly 96% of them show up just once. The top ten clonotypes cover about 1.2% of the sample.

This sample stems from a study of shared clonotypes between healthy human individuals (dated by TCRdb to the early 2020s). Context from the whole study: A few men and two women, aged 18 to 49 years, made up the cohort. For each donor, three plates each were used for CD4 naive and CD4 memory, two plates were used for CD8 naive, and one plate was used for CD8 memory. Blood TCR repertoires of roughly five healthy adults were deeply sequenced to estimate repertoire size and the extent of clonotype sharing between individuals. To increase sequencing depth and limit assay-specific biases, TCR repertoire library preparation and sequencing were carried out by different laboratories using diverse techniques. Each donor's leukapheresis produced roughly between roughly 0.85 and 9 billion PBMCs. Results and caveats for the whole study, not just this receptor: Because the study included only a small number of donors, the genetic and exposure-history diversity represented was limited. Naive subsets generally had larger estimated clonotype richness than memory subsets did. Compared with non-shared clonotypes, the clonotypes found in all four sorted-subset donors had higher generation probabilities. Incomplete sequencing was indicated by rarefaction of sorted-subset datasets, despite the large sequencing depth. Sharing across several donors was observed for 4.5% to 6.5% of naive CD4, 3% to 4% of naive CD8, about 2.3% of memory CD4, and over 0.3% of memory CD8 clonotypes. Pairwise subsampling led to the expectation that sequencing depth would affect the degree of clonotype sharing among donors. Sampling was restricted to blood, and TCR repertoires in tissue are likely to differ from TCR repertoires in blood.

The donors were healthy, HIV-negative adults with no recently reported acute infections or vaccinations. All donors were Caucasian adults living in Nashville, Tennessee, USA. CD4+ T cells were enriched by magnetic negative selection; naive cells were then positively selected on CD45RA, and the negative fraction formed the memory subset. Blood was collected by leukapheresis, and PBMCs were isolated by Ficoll-Histopaque density gradient centrifugation and then cryopreserved in liquid nitrogen vapor phase. Analytical flow cytometry was used to check the purity and quantity of each magnetically sorted T cell population. Genomic DNA was isolated from each sorted fraction and quantified by UV absorbance on a Nanodrop 2000c.

The sequence was obtained from a man under 40 in good health. Sequenced input: naive CD4+ T cells sorted from blood. Read against the paper, the sample's cell subset or site label means: CD45RA+ positively selected. The sequence is built from TRBV6-1 and TRBJ2-7; 10 junctional bases match TRBD1. The sequence in DNA is TGTGCCAGCCGCGGGACAGGGGAATTAGAGCAGTACTTC. The encoded protein is CASRGTGELEQYF.